Detailed here is one TCR beta chain. Its antigen is not identified. This entry belongs to a study of OX40 agonist ivuxolimab in advanced cancers. Background on the study: Partial responses were achieved by three patients: one hepatocellular carcinoma, two cutaneous melanoma.

The data were produced by immunoSEQ multiplex PCR, yet TCRdb's version contains in-frame clones alone and is incomplete. The profile shows roughly 69,000 clones, around 93% of them singletons. Losses at the gene ends were 4 bases for V and 0 bases for J; bases not matched to a gene: 8. In germline, CDR1 is SGHRS, CDR2 YFSETQ. The length of the CDR3 is 17 residues. Study-wide results and limits: More expanded clones were seen, on average, in CD8+ T cells than in CD4+.

The starting material was CD4+ or CD8+ T cells sorted from blood, obtained in a trial of the OX40 agonist ivuxolimab. This chain uses TRBV5-1 with TRBJ1-1; 11 bases are shared with TRBD1. This receptor was identified in an adult with an advanced solid tumor such as melanoma, head and neck, liver or kidney cancer. The CDR3 DNA reads as TGCGCCAGCAGCCCGGACAGGGGGCGAACAATGAACACTGAAGCTTTCTTT. It translates to CASSPDRGRTMNTEAFF.